The 15 T cell receptor beta chains given below trace back to one sample, sequenced in a study of blood T cell repertoires in COVID-19. Using immunoSEQ multiplex PCR, the repertoire was profiled, and TCRdb retains in-frame clones only, with some absent. This sample has some 150,000 clones, with more than 70% found just once. Sequencing was performed on peripheral blood. Receptors were obtained from a human donor in a cohort sampled during active COVID-19.

The V call is TRBV7-2, the J call TRBJ2-6, with D tentatively TRBD1 (5 bases). The CDR3 covers 15 residues. Trimming removed 3 bases from V and 2 bases from J, with 8 bases in between. Germline CDR1 SGHTA, CDR2 FQGNSA. CDR3 sequence reads: CASSLQGPGANVLTF. As DNA, the CDR3 is TGTGCCAGCAGCTTGCAGGGTCCTGGGGCCAACGTCCTGACTTTC.

This clone was seen only once. This chain uses TRBV12-3 or TRBV12-4 with TRBJ1-3, with D unresolved. This CDR3 is built from 13 residues. Trimming removed 0 bases from V and 8 bases from J, with 8 bases in between. CDR3 amino acids: CASSLAEEDTIYF. The CDR3 nucleotides read TGTGCCAGCAGTTTAGCTGAAGAGGACACCATATATTTT.

The chain couples TRBV7-2 to TRBJ2-7, with 9 positions matching TRBD2. Per the germline V gene, CDR1 is SGHTA and CDR2 is FQGNSA. V lost 7 bases, J lost 6 bases, and 10 bases stayed unmatched. The CDR3 is 14 amino acids. CDR3 residues: CASNLGGGATEQYF. The CDR3, as DNA: TGTGCCAGCAATCTGGGCGGGGGGGCAACCGAGCAGTACTTC.

The chain carries TRBV5-1 and TRBJ2-5; 9 positions match TRBD2. This CDR3 is 15 amino acids long. Germline V CDR1 and CDR2: SGHRS, YFSETQ. V lost 3 bases and J lost 3; bases outside the gene matches: 6. The chain's CDR3 is CASSSEAGGEETQYF. In DNA form, the CDR3 reads TGCGCCAGCAGCTCGGAAGCGGGGGGAGAAGAGACCCAGTACTTC.

V and J are TRBV6-6 and TRBJ2-2; D not certain. Germline V gene data show CDR1 as MNHNY and CDR2 as SVGAGI (reference sequence). The CDR3 is made up of 17 amino acids. V lost 5 bases and J 4 bases, leaving 20 bases between the germline ends. In DNA form, the CDR3 reads TGTGCCAGCAGTCACCACCTGACACCAGTTGTCACCGGGGAGCTGTTTTTT. Protein sequence: CASSHHLTPVVTGELFF.

CDR3 nucleotides: TGTGCCATCAGTGAGTCATTGGCGGAGCATACGCAGTATTTT. Encoded protein: CAISESLAEHTQYF. V is TRBV10-3 and J is TRBJ2-3, with D unresolved. The CDR3 totals 14 residues. Germline V CDR1 and CDR2: ENHRY, SYGVKD. V lost 0 bases and J lost 7, with 11 bases in between.

As for this clone: This sample includes further DNA sequences coding for the same CDR3. The chain's CDR3 is CASRPTGNTEAFF. CDR3 nucleotide sequence: TGTGCCAGCAGACCGACAGGGAACACTGAAGCTTTCTTT. The genes are TRBV12-3 or TRBV12-4 and TRBJ1-1, with a possible D match to TRBD1 (6 bases). The CDR3 is 13 residues long. V dropped 6 bases and J dropped 1 base, with 9 bases sitting between them.

This clone is a singleton in its sample. Germline is not matched at one junction end, which may reflect a read error. This sample also contains other DNA sequences that code for the same CDR3. The chain uses TRBV5-4 and TRBJ1-5; TRBD1 agrees at 9 bases. Germline V lookup: CDR1 SGHNT, CDR2 YYREEE (reference sequence). The CDR3 consists of 13 residues. The CDR3 region has the DNA TGCGCCAGCAGCAGACAGGGGGATCAGCCCCAGCATTTT. Translating gives CASSRQGDQPQHF.

The J gene is TRBJ1-1, the V gene TRBV5-1, with TRBD1 identical over 10 bases. The CDR3 has 13 amino acids. CDR1 is SGHRS and CDR2 is YFSETQ in the germline V gene. V shed 4 bases and J 7 bases; nucleotides not matched to a gene: 4. CDR3 nucleotides: TGCGCCAGCAGCAGACAGGGGGCCGGTGAAGCTTTCTTT. It yields the protein CASSRQGAGEAFF.

This rearrangement joins TRBV27 to TRBJ1-1; no definite D call. The CDR3 is 15 residues long. V lost 5 bases and J lost 0, with 13 bases in between. The germline CDR1 and CDR2 sequences are MNHEY and SMNVEV (reference sequence). The CDR3 region has the DNA TGTGCCAGCAGTCTTGCCGGGTCGCTGAACACTGAAGCTTTCTTT. Translating gives CASSLAGSLNTEAFF.

The rearrangement joins TRBV27 to TRBJ1-2, with a possible D match to TRBD1 (6 bases). Trimming removed 3 bases from V and 5 bases from J, with 19 bases in between. The length of the CDR3 is 16 residues. Germline lookup yields CDR1 MNHEY and CDR2 SMNVEV (reference sequence). The CDR3 loop is CASSFNGQSYGYGYTF. In DNA, the CDR3 is TGTGCCAGCAGTTTCAACGGACAGTCTTATGGGTATGGCTACACCTTC.

V is TRBV9 and J is TRBJ1-2, with TRBD1 as a possible D gene (6 bases). This CDR3 region has 16 residues. The germline CDR1 and CDR2 sequences are SGDLS and YYNGEE. Trimming left V 3 bases short and J 2 bases short, with 17 bases between. The CDR3 coding sequence is TGTGCCAGCAGCGGATGGAGGGGGGGAGAGAACTATGGCTACACCTTC. Encoded protein: CASSGWRGGENYGYTF. Complete variable domain (other parts from reference TRBV9 and TRBJ1-2): DSGVTQTPKHLITATGQRVTLRCSPRSGDLSVYWYQQSLDQGLQFLIQYYNGEERAKGNILERFSAQQFPDLHSELNLSSLELGDSALYFCASSGWRGGENYGYTFGSGTRLTVV.

This clone appeared once. This chain joins TRBV10-2 and TRBJ2-3; D uncertain. CDR3 length: 13 amino acids. Germline CDR1 reads WSHSY; CDR2 reads SAAADI. V lost 6 bases and J lost 0, with 7 bases in between. CDR3 in DNA: TGCGCCAGCAGGGAAGCGAGCACAGATACGCAGTATTTT. Its translation: CASREASTDTQYF.

The chain recombines TRBV30 with TRBJ1-2; D uncertain. The CDR3 is made up of 14 amino acids. V gave up 2 bases and J gave up 8 bases, with 18 bases separating them. Germline V gene sequence: CDR1 GTSNPN, CDR2 SVGIG (reference sequence). The CDR3 sequence: CAWSYMRGSAGYTF. For the CDR3, the DNA is TGTGCCTGGAGTTATATGCGGGGATCGGCCGGCTACACCTTC.

This clone appeared many times. The chain has TRBV12-3 or TRBV12-4 and TRBJ1-1; D uncertain. The CDR3 consists of 11 residues. Deletions cut 8 bases from V and 2 bases from J, with 6 bases between. The DNA of the CDR3 is TGTGCCAGCGTCTTAAACACTGAAGCTTTCTTT. Its translation: CASVLNTEAFF.